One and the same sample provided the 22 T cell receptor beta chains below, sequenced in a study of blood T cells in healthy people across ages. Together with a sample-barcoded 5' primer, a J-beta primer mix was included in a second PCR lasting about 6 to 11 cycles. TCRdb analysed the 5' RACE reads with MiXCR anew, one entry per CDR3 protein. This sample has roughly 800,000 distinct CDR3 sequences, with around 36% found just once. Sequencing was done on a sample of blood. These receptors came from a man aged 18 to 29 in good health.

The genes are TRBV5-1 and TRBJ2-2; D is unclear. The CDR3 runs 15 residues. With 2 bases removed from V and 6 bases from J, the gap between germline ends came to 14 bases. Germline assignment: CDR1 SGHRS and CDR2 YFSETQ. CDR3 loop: CASSLAAYGPGELFF. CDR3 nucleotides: TGCGCCAGCAGCTTAGCCGCCTACGGGCCCGGGGAGCTGTTTTTT.

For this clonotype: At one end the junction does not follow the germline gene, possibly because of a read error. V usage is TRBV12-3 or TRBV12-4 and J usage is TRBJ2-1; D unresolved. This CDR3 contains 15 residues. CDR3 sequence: CASILDPINYKEQFF. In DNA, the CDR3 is TGTGCCAGCATCCTAGACCCGATTAACTACAAGGAGCAGTTCTTC.

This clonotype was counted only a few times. The CDR3 DNA sequence: TGTGCCAGCAGCACCCACAGGGGCCCCGAAGATCAGCCCCAGCATTTT. Residues: CASSTHRGPEDQPQHF. The rearrangement links TRBV21-1 to TRBJ1-5; the D segment call TRBD1 is taken from the table without a DNA check. TRBV21-1 is a known pseudogene. The CDR3 loop spans 16 amino acids.

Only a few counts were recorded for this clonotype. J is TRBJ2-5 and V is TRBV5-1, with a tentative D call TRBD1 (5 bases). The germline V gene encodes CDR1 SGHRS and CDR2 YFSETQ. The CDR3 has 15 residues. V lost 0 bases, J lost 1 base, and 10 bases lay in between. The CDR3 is CASSLVATGQETQYF. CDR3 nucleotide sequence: TGCGCCAGCAGCTTGGTGGCTACAGGCCAAGAGACCCAGTACTTC. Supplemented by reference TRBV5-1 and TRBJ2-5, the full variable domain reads KAGVTQTPRYLIKTRGQQVTLSCSPISGHRSVSWYQQTPGQGLQFLFEYFSETQRNKGNFPGRFSGRQFSNSRSEMNVSTLELGDSALYLCASSLVATGQETQYFGPGTRLLVL.

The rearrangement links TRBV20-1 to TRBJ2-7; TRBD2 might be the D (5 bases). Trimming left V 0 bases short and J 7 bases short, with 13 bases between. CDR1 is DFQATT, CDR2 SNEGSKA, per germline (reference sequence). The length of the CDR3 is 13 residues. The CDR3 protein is CSARDLRGAEQYF. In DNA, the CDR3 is TGCAGTGCTAGAGATCTCCGGGGAGCTGAGCAGTACTTC.

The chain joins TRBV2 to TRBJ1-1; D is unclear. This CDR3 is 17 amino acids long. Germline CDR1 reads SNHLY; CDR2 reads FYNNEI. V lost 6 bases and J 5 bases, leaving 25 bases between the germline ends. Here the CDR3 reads CASSSPYKGGNLTEAFF. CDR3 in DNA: TGTGCCAGCAGCTCACCGTACAAGGGTGGGAATCTTACTGAAGCTTTCTTT.

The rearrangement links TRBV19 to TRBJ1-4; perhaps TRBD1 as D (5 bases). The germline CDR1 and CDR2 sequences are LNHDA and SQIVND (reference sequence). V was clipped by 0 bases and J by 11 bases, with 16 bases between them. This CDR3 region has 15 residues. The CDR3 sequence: CASSIDWGAGGKLFF. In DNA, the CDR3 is TGTGCCAGTAGTATAGATTGGGGCGCCGGCGGTAAACTGTTTTTT.

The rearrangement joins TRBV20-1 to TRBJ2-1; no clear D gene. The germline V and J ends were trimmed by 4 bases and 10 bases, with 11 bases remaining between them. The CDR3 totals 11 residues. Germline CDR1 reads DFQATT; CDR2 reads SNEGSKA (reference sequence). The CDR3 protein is CSATPSSEQFF. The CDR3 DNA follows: TGCAGTGCTACCCCCAGCTCCGAGCAGTTCTTC.

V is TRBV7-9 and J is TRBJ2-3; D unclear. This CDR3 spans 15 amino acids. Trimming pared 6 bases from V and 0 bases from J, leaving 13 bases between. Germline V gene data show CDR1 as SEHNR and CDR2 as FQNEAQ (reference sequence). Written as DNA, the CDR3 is TGTGCCAGCAGTCGAAATAAAATAAGCACAGATACGCAGTATTTT. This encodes CASSRNKISTDTQYF.

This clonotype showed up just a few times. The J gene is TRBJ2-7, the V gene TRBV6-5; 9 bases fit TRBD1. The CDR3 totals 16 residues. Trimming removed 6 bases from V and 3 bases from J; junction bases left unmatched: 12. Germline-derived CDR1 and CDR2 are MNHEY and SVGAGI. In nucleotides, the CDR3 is TGTGCCAGCAGCACGGGGACAGGGAGGTCCAACTACGAGCAGTACTTC. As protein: CASSTGTGRSNYEQYF.

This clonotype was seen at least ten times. The CDR3 spells CASSQGPTGGNQPQHF. CDR3 in DNA: TGCGCCAGCAGCCAAGGACCAACAGGGGGCAATCAGCCCCAGCATTTT. J is TRBJ1-5 and V is TRBV4-1, with TRBD1 matching 7 bases. Trimming removed 1 base from V and 2 bases from J; junction bases left unmatched: 5. This CDR3 has 16 amino acids. CDR1 MGHRA and CDR2 YSYEKL come from the germline V gene.

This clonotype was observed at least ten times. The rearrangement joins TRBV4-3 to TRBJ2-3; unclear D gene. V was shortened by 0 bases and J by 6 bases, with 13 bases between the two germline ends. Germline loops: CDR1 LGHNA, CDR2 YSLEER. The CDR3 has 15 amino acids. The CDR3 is CASSQDWADRDTQYF. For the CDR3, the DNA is TGCGCCAGCAGCCAAGATTGGGCGGACCGGGATACGCAGTATTTT.

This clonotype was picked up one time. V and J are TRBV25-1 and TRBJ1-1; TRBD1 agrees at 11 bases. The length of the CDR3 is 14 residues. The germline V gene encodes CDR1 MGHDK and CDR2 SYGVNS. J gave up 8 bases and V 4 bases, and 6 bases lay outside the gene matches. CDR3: CASSGDRGSAEAFF. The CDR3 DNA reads TGTGCCAGCAGTGGGGACAGGGGGTCCGCAGAAGCTTTCTTT.

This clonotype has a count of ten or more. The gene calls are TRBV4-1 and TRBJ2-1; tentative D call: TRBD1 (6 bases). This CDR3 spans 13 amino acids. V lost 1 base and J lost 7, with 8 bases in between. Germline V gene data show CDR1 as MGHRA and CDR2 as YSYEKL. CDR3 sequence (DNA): TGCGCCAGCAGCCAAGGCACAGGGAATGAGCAGTTCTTC. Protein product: CASSQGTGNEQFF.

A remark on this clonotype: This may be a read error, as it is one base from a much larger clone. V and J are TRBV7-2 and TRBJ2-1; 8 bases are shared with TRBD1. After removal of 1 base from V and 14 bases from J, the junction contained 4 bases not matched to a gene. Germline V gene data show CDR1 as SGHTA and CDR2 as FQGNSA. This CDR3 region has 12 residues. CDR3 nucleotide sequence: TGTGCCAGCAGCTTAGTACAGGGGGTTAAGTTCTTC. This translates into CASSLVQGVKFF.

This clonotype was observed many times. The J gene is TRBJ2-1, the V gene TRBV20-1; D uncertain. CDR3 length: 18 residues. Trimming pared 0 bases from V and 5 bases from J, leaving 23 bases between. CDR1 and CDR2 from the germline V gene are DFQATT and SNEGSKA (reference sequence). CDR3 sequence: CSARDSLEWGSFHNEQFF. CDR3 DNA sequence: TGCAGTGCTAGAGATTCGTTGGAGTGGGGATCGTTCCACAATGAGCAGTTCTTC.

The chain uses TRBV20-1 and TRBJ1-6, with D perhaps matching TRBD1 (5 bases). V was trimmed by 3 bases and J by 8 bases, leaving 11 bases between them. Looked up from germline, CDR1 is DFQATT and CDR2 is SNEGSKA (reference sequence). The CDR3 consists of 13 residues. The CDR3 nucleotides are TGCAGTGCTAGGCCCAGGGAGGATTCACCCCTCCACTTT. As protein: CSARPREDSPLHF.

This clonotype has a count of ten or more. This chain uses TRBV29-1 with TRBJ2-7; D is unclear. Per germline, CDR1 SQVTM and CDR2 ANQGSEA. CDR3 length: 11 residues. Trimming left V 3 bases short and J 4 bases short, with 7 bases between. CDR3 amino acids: CSVDKGYEQYF. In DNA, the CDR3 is TGCAGCGTTGATAAGGGATACGAGCAGTACTTC.

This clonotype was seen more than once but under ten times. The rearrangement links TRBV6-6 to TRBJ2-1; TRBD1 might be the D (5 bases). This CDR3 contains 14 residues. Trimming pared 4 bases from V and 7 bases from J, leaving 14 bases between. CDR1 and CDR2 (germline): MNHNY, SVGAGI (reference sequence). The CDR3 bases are TGTGCCAGCAGTTCTACGTCAGGGAAGAATGAGCAGTTCTTC. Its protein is CASSSTSGKNEQFF.

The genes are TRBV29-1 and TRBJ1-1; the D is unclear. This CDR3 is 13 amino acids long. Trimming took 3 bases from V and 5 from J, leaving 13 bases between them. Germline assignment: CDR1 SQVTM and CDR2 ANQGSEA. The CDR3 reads CSVEEGLGTEAFF. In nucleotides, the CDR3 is TGCAGCGTTGAGGAGGGTTTGGGAACTGAAGCTTTCTTT.

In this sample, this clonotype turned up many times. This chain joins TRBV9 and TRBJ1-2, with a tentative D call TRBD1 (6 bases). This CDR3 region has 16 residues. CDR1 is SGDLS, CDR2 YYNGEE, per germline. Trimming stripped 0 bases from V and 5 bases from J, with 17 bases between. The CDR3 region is CASSVGIQGSGYGYTF. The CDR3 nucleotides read TGTGCCAGCAGCGTAGGGATACAGGGTTCCGGGTATGGCTACACCTTC.

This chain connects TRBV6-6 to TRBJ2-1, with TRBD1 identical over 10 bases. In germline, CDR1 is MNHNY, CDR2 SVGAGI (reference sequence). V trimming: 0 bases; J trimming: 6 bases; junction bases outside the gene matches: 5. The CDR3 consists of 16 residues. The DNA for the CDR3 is TGTGCCAGCAGTTACTCAGGGACAGGGGAGGGCAATGAGCAGTTCTTC. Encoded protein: CASSYSGTGEGNEQFF.